This TCR beta chain was obtained from a study of blood T cell repertoires in COVID-19. Study summary: Whether acute or convalescent, the COVID-19 samples came from the United States, Italy and Spain. T cells, B-cell-depleted T cells, or PBMCs supplied cDNA or gDNA.

The CDR3 runs to 14 residues. Trimming removed 6 bases from V and 0 bases from J, with 12 bases in between. Germline CDR1 LNHDA, CDR2 SQIVND (reference sequence). As originally analysed: Amplification of reference gene primers provided the estimated nucleated cell counts. TCRdb keeps only in-frame clones here, not all; method: immunoSEQ multiplex PCR. The DNA gave D and trimming, while V, J and clone size come from that table. The sample has fewer than 350,000 clones; 85% are singletons. Participant-reported clinical history was the basis for cohort assignment. The chain joins TRBV19 to TRBJ2-7, with D possibly being TRBD1 (6 bases). This receptor was obtained from a woman between 50 and 59 years old who had recovered from COVID-19. Sequenced material: PBMCs or T cells enriched from blood (not recorded which). CDR3 amino acids: CASRPGTSSYEQYF. As DNA, the CDR3 is TGTGCCAGTAGACCCGGGACATCCTCCTACGAGCAGTACTTC.